The 21 T cell receptor beta chains in this list originate from one sample, sequenced in a study of OX40 agonist ivuxolimab in advanced cancers. Generated by immunoSEQ multiplex PCR, the TCRdb table keeps only in-frame clones and is missing some. The data show more than 60,000 clones, with more than 90% seen just once and 0.3% to 0.4% held by the top ten. Sequenced material: CD4+ or CD8+ T cells sorted from blood, taken in a trial of the OX40 agonist ivuxolimab. The receptors stem from an adult with an advanced solid tumor such as melanoma, head and neck, liver or kidney cancer.

This clone was counted a single time. The CDR3: CASSLGQFPGYTF. In nucleotides, the CDR3 is TGTGCCAGCAGCTTAGGACAGTTTCCCGGCTACACCTTC. V gene TRBV7-8 combines with J gene TRBJ1-2; D is perhaps TRBD1 (5 bases). The V gene lost 1 base and the J gene lost 8 bases, with 11 bases spanning the gap. The germline CDR1 and CDR2 sequences are SGHVS and FQNEAQ. This CDR3 has 13 amino acids.

In this sample, this clone turned up once. The V and J genes are TRBV6-5 and TRBJ1-3; D is perhaps TRBD1 (5 bases). Germline assignment: CDR1 MNHEY and CDR2 SVGAGI. The CDR3 length is 14 residues. Between the trimmed V and J ends, which lost 6 bases and 0 bases, there was a span of 9 bases. The CDR3 region is CASSRAYSGNTIYF. The CDR3, as DNA: TGTGCCAGCAGCAGGGCTTACTCTGGAAACACCATATATTTT.

The V call is TRBV4-3, the J call TRBJ1-5; TRBD1 matches 7 bases. The CDR3 extends over 15 amino acids. Germline CDR1 is LGHNA and CDR2 is YSLEER. Trimming removed 2 bases from V and 7 bases from J; junction bases left unmatched: 8. CDR3 sequence reads: CASSQTSTGTQPQHF. Written as DNA, the CDR3 is TGCGCCAGCAGCCAAACGTCGACAGGGACGCAGCCCCAGCATTTT.

V usage is TRBV19 and J usage is TRBJ2-7, with no clear D. The CDR3 covers 14 residues. The ends were cut back, 3 bases at V and 2 bases at J, with 11 bases in the middle. Germline CDR1 reads LNHDA; CDR2 reads SQIVND (reference sequence). CDR3 nucleotide sequence: TGTGCCAGTAGTATGAATACGCTTACCTACGAGCAGTACTTC. As protein: CASSMNTLTYEQYF.

This chain links TRBV27 with TRBJ2-4, with unresolved D. Germline V gene data show CDR1 as MNHEY and CDR2 as SMNVEV (reference sequence). The CDR3 contains 14 residues. V lost 5 bases and J lost 4, with 12 bases in between. The CDR3 is CASSPHGGKNIQYF. Here the CDR3 DNA reads TGTGCCAGCAGTCCTCACGGCGGTAAAAACATTCAGTACTTC.

This clone was observed once. The chain links TRBV18 to TRBJ2-7; 11 nucleotides match TRBD2. In germline, CDR1 is KGHSH, CDR2 LQKENI. CDR3 length: 15 amino acids. The V segment lost 4 bases and the J segment 3 bases; nucleotides outside the gene matches: 5. For the CDR3, the DNA is TGTGCCAGCTCACGGGGGGGACTAGCGGACTACGAGCAGTACTTC. This codes for CASSRGGLADYEQYF.

The rearrangement uses TRBV19 and TRBJ2-1; 8 bases agree with TRBD2. Germline lookup yields CDR1 LNHDA and CDR2 SQIVND (reference sequence). Trimming removed 3 bases from V and 0 bases from J; junction bases left unmatched: 10. The CDR3 is 18 residues long. CDR3 DNA: TGTGCCAGTAGTATTTCTGCGGGAGGTTGGAGCTCCTACAATGAGCAGTTCTTC. Protein sequence: CASSISAGGWSSYNEQFF.

V usage is TRBV7-2 and J usage is TRBJ2-1; a possible D gene is TRBD2 (5 bases). The CDR3 sequence is 12 residues long. V was shortened by 4 bases and J by 8 bases, with 9 bases between the two germline ends. Germline lookup yields CDR1 SGHTA and CDR2 FQGNSA. The CDR3 here is CASSSLAYEQFF. CDR3 coding DNA: TGTGCCAGCAGCTCCCTAGCCTATGAGCAGTTCTTC.

The chain uses TRBV19 and TRBJ2-1; TRBD1 is a possible D gene (7 bases). V was shortened by 7 bases and J by 6 bases, with 16 bases between the two germline ends. CDR3 size: 14 residues. Per germline, CDR1 LNHDA and CDR2 SQIVND (reference sequence). The CDR3 sequence is CASTPWGDSNEQFF. The CDR3 DNA reads TGTGCCAGTACTCCCTGGGGGGACAGCAATGAGCAGTTCTTC.

The chain recombines TRBV6-1 with TRBJ2-2; 10 nucleotides agree with TRBD1. CDR1 and CDR2 (germline): MNHNS, SASEGT. V lost 6 bases to trimming and J lost 7 bases; unmatched junction nucleotides: 8. The CDR3 is 15 residues long. Written as DNA, the CDR3 is TGTGCCAGCAGGATACCGACAGGGGGCATCGGGGAGCTGTTTTTT. Amino acids: CASRIPTGGIGELFF.

This clone appeared a single time. This rearrangement joins TRBV5-1 to TRBJ2-3; 7 positions agree with TRBD1. V was clipped by 4 bases and J by 1 base; unmatched bases: 0. The CDR3 runs to 13 residues. Germline CDR1 and CDR2: SGHRS and YFSETQ. CDR3 sequence: CASSGQGTDTQYF. For the CDR3, the DNA is TGCGCCAGCAGCGGACAGGGCACAGATACGCAGTATTTT.

The chain carries TRBV5-1 and TRBJ2-1; unclear D gene. Per the germline V gene, CDR1 is SGHRS and CDR2 is YFSETQ. Trimming left V 4 bases short and J 4 bases short, with 9 bases between. This CDR3 comprises 13 residues. As DNA, the CDR3 is TGCGCCAGCAGCCTTCAGATGTACAATGAGCAGTTCTTC. Protein sequence: CASSLQMYNEQFF.

This sequence joins TRBV28 and TRBJ2-1; TRBD2 agrees at 16 bases. The V gene end was trimmed by 8 bases and the J gene end by 3 bases; junction bases not matched to a gene: 22. The germline V gene has CDR1 MDHEN and CDR2 SYDVKM. The CDR3 has 22 residues. DNA of the CDR3: TGTGCCAGCTTGTCCTTGGGACAGGGACTAGCGGGAGGGTCTGGGGGCTACAATGAGCAGTTCTTC. This codes for CASLSLGQGLAGGSGGYNEQFF.

This rearrangement joins TRBV4-2 to TRBJ2-3; D is undetermined. The germline V gene encodes CDR1 LGHNA and CDR2 YNFKEQ. This CDR3 is built from 16 residues. With 0 bases removed from V and 2 bases from J, the gap between germline ends came to 12 bases. CDR3 in DNA: TGTGCCAGCAGCCAAGATTTGGGATCCTTCACAGATACGCAGTATTTT. It yields the protein CASSQDLGSFTDTQYF.

This sequence joins TRBV27 and TRBJ2-3; D is unclear. The CDR3 has 16 residues. Trimming removed 1 base at V and 0 bases at J, with 11 bases between. Germline CDR1 reads MNHEY; CDR2 reads SMNVEV (reference sequence). The CDR3 protein is CASSLLPRGSTDTQYF. The DNA for the CDR3 is TGTGCCAGCAGTTTATTACCCAGAGGAAGCACAGATACGCAGTATTTT.

On this clone itself: An end of the junction does not agree with germline; a read error may underlie this. The chain employs TRBV7-8 and TRBJ2-1, with D possibly being TRBD1 (6 bases). This CDR3 region has 13 residues. CDR1 and CDR2 (germline): SGHVS, FQNEAQ. The CDR3 is CAGSLLSGDEQFF. The CDR3 DNA follows: TGTGCCGGCAGCTTACTGTCAGGGGATGAGCAGTTCTTC.

V usage is TRBV27 and J usage is TRBJ1-5, with no clear D. This CDR3 is built from 15 residues. V gave up 6 bases and J gave up 0 bases, with 12 bases separating them. CDR1 is MNHEY and CDR2 is SMNVEV in the germline V gene (reference sequence). CDR3: CASSRNGDSNQPQHF. In DNA, the CDR3 is TGTGCCAGCAGCCGTAATGGGGATAGCAATCAGCCCCAGCATTTT.

The V and J genes are TRBV7-9 and TRBJ2-3, with 7 nucleotides matching TRBD2. The ends lost 6 bases at V and 3 bases at J; junction bases unmatched: 3. The germline CDR1 and CDR2 sequences are SEHNR and FQNEAQ (reference sequence). This CDR3 is built from 13 residues. The CDR3 is CASSSSGTDTQYF. The DNA for the CDR3 is TGTGCCAGCAGTTCTAGCGGAACAGATACGCAGTATTTT.

This clone was detected only once. This chain connects TRBV19 to TRBJ2-6; either TRBD1 or TRBD2 may supply D (5 bases each). CDR1 LNHDA and CDR2 SQIVND come from the germline V gene (reference sequence). Trimming pared 5 bases from V and 1 base from J, leaving 24 bases between. The CDR3 is 20 amino acids. The CDR3 region has the DNA TGTGCCAGTAGTGCCACTCTACGCGGGCAGGGAAGTTCTGGGGCCAACGTCCTGACTTTC. Translated: CASSATLRGQGSSGANVLTF.

The chain couples TRBV2 to TRBJ2-3; no definite D call. The CDR3 contains 13 residues. Germline V gene lookup returns CDR1 SNHLY and CDR2 FYNNEI. Trimming pared 4 bases from V and 2 bases from J, leaving 7 bases between. The CDR3 DNA is TGTGCCAGCAGTGGCAGCCTCACAGATACGCAGTATTTT. Its protein product is CASSGSLTDTQYF. The whole variable domain, remainder taken from reference TRBV2 and TRBJ2-3, is EPEVTQTPSHQVTQMGQEVILRCVPISNHLYFYWYRQILGQKVEFLVSFYNNEISEKSEIFDDQFSVERPDGSNFTLKIRSTKLEDSAMYFCASSGSLTDTQYFGPGTRLTVL.

The chain recombines TRBV7-9 with TRBJ2-5; D not certain. Trimming stripped 5 bases from V and 5 bases from J, with 6 bases between. The CDR3 length is 11 residues. Per germline, CDR1 SEHNR and CDR2 FQNEAQ (reference sequence). In nucleotides, the CDR3 is TGTGCCAGCAGCGAATCCGAGACCCAGTACTTC. Its protein product is CASSESETQYF.